This T cell receptor (beta chain) comes out of a study of cytomegalovirus exposure and HLA in healthy donors. Overall study context: The approximately 110 validation repertoires used the same platform as the 666 first-cohort repertoires, a later analysis reported. Study-level points and caveats: A few CMV-associated chains were confirmed in vitro to be specific for CMV antigens. A later analysis found first-cohort TCR clusters tended to co-occur in the approximately 120 validation repertoires. The study found most TCR sequences rare, yet found some public TCRs in many donors.

Data came from immunoSEQ multiplex PCR; TCRdb stores just in-frame clones and leaves some out. The sample includes about 360,000 clones, just over 85% seen only once; the top ten take 0.65% to 0.95%. Regarding this clone: The antigen remains unidentified.

This CDR3 is 17 amino acids long. J was trimmed by 5 bases and V by 0 bases; bases with no gene match: 13. Germline loops: CDR1 SGHRS, CDR2 YFSETQ. This clonotype originated in a woman aged 18 to 35 in good health and CMV-seronegative. J is TRBJ1-1 and V is TRBV5-1; the match to TRBD1 covers 7 bases. The specimen was PBMCs. The CDR3 DNA follows: TGCGCCAGCAGCTTGGCCCCGATTGGACAGGTTGGAACTGAAGCTTTCTTT. Translating it yields CASSLAPIGQVGTEAFF.